The 18 T cell receptor beta chains in this list originate from one sample, sequenced in a study of T cells after posttransplantation cyclophosphamide. A marrow graft followed busulfan-fludarabine conditioning, with cyclophosphamide on days +3 and +4. Assay: immunoSEQ multiplex PCR; the TCRdb copy retains only in-frame clones and omits some. The sample includes fewer than 6,000 clones, about two thirds of them seen just once. Sequenced material: PBMCs, taken 362 days after allogeneic stem cell transplant with posttransplant cyclophosphamide. The receptor source for this set is a male patient over 55 who received an allogeneic stem cell transplant from an unrelated donor, was CMV-positive, and had acute GVHD only. Some T cells may be graft donor cells.

This rearrangement joins TRBV7-8 to TRBJ2-5; 13 nucleotides agree with TRBD2. This CDR3 comprises 18 residues. Germline V gene sequence: CDR1 SGHVS, CDR2 FQNEAQ. V was clipped by 5 bases and J by 4 bases; unmatched bases: 13. CDR3 sequence (DNA): TGTGCCAGCAGCCAGCGGTGGACTAGCGGGGGAGAGGCAGAGACCCAGTACTTC. It encodes CASSQRWTSGGEAETQYF.

The chain recombines TRBV7-9 with TRBJ1-1, with a possible D match to TRBD1 (5 bases). Germline V CDR1 and CDR2: SEHNR, FQNEAQ (reference sequence). V was trimmed by 5 bases and J by 3 bases, leaving 16 bases between them. The CDR3 is 15 amino acids. The CDR3 loop is CASSGRQGAHTEAFF. CDR3 DNA sequence: TGTGCCAGCAGCGGACGACAAGGGGCGCACACTGAAGCTTTCTTT.

The chain is built from TRBV6-5 and TRBJ1-2; 9 bases are shared with TRBD1. This CDR3 region has 12 residues. V shed 5 bases and J 8 bases; nucleotides not matched to a gene: 3. Germline V gene data show CDR1 as MNHEY and CDR2 as SVGAGI. The CDR3 DNA reads as TGTGCCAGCAGTGGGGACAGGGTAGGCTACACCTTC. It translates to CASSGDRVGYTF.

This clone is judged medium-sized (0.01 to 0.1%). Here the CDR3 reads CASSWTERTEAFF. The CDR3 DNA sequence: TGTGCCAGCAGTTGGACAGAAAGAACTGAAGCTTTCTTT. V gene TRBV28 combines with J gene TRBJ1-1, with D possibly TRBD1 on 6 matching bases. Trimming took off 4 bases at V and 5 bases at J, with 11 bases between the two ends. Germline assignment: CDR1 MDHEN and CDR2 SYDVKM. The CDR3 length is 13 residues. The full variable domain, completed using reference TRBV28 and TRBJ1-1, is DVKVTQSSRYLVKRTGEKVFLECVQDMDHENMFWYRQDPGLGLRLIYFSYDVKMKEKGDIPEGYSVSREKKERFSLILESASTNQTSMYLCASSWTERTEAFFGQGTRLTVV.

This chain joins TRBV19 and TRBJ1-4, with D maybe TRBD1 (5 bases). The CDR3 runs to 17 residues. Germline V CDR1 and CDR2: LNHDA, SQIVND (reference sequence). V was cut by 4 bases and J by 0 bases, with 15 bases left in between. CDR3 coding DNA: TGTGCCAGTAGTAGAGGTGGGGCCGCGACAACTAATGAAAAACTGTTTTTT. This gives the protein CASSRGGAATTNEKLFF. Looking up the rest from reference TRBV19 and TRBJ1-4 gives the full variable domain: DGGITQSPKYLFRKEGQNVTLSCEQNLNHDAMYWYRQDPGQGLRLIYYSQIVNDFQKGDIAEGYSVSREKKESFPLTVTSAQKNPTAFYLCASSRGGAATTNEKLFFGSGTQLSVL.

V usage is TRBV5-1 and J usage is TRBJ1-5, with a weak D call TRBD1 (5 bases). The V gene's germline CDR1 is SGHRS and CDR2 YFSETQ. V was trimmed by 4 bases and J by 2 bases, leaving 16 bases between them. The CDR3 sequence is 16 residues long. CDR3 residues: CASSESPGMGNQPQHF. Here the CDR3 DNA reads TGCGCCAGCAGCGAGTCGCCAGGGATGGGCAATCAGCCCCAGCATTTT.

J is TRBJ2-1 and V is TRBV27, with TRBD2 identical over 9 bases. The V segment lost 3 bases and the J segment 5 bases; nucleotides outside the gene matches: 2. The CDR3 loop spans 14 amino acids. Germline-derived CDR1 and CDR2 are MNHEY and SMNVEV (reference sequence). CDR3 residues: CASSLTSGHNEQFF. The CDR3 DNA follows: TGTGCCAGCAGTTTGACTAGCGGCCACAATGAGCAGTTCTTC.

This clone came up a few times. The rearrangement joins TRBV6-6 to TRBJ1-3, with D unresolved. There are 16 residues in the CDR3. V was trimmed by 4 bases and J by 1 base, leaving 14 bases between them. The germline V gene has CDR1 MNHNY and CDR2 SVGAGI (reference sequence). The CDR3 is CASSSQVHSSGNTIYF. The CDR3 DNA follows: TGTGCCAGCAGTTCTCAGGTTCATTCGTCTGGAAACACCATATATTTT.

The V and J genes are TRBV28 and TRBJ1-1, with unresolved D. Germline V lookup: CDR1 MDHEN, CDR2 SYDVKM. The V end was cut by 6 bases, the J end by 9 bases, with 14 bases between. The CDR3 runs to 12 residues. This CDR3 is CASSTTQPKAFF. The CDR3 DNA sequence: TGTGCCAGCAGCACCACCCAACCTAAAGCTTTCTTT.

V gene TRBV5-6 combines with J gene TRBJ2-5, with 7 bases identical to TRBD2. The last part of the DNA fits TRBJ2-7 better; the J call may be wrong. Per the germline V gene, CDR1 is SGHDT and CDR2 is YYEEEE. There are 14 residues in the CDR3. CDR3 protein: CASSAQREVYEQYF. The CDR3 DNA reads TGTGCCAGCAGCGCCCAGCGGGAAGTATACGAGCAGTACTTC.

This rearrangement joins TRBV6-6 to TRBJ2-2; 11 bases fit TRBD2. The germline gives CDR1 MNHNY, CDR2 SVGAGI (reference sequence). Trimming at V came to 5 bases and at J to 6 bases, leaving 5 bases not matched to a gene. The CDR3 has 15 amino acids. CDR3 loop: CASSAASGRSGELFF. CDR3 coding DNA: TGTGCCAGCAGTGCCGCTAGCGGGAGGTCCGGGGAGCTGTTTTTT.

This clone was seen just once. The rearrangement uses TRBV19 and TRBJ2-2; possible D gene TRBD2, 7 bases. Trimming took off 3 bases at V and 3 bases at J, with 11 bases between the two ends. The CDR3 is made up of 15 amino acids. CDR1 is LNHDA and CDR2 is SQIVND in the germline V gene (reference sequence). The CDR3 DNA reads TGTGCCAGTAGTATTGGGGGGGCATACACCGGGGAGCTGTTTTTT. This encodes CASSIGGAYTGELFF.

The chain joins TRBV9 to TRBJ2-3; 11 nucleotides agree with TRBD2. Looked up from germline, CDR1 is SGDLS and CDR2 is YYNGEE. The CDR3 has 15 amino acids. Unmatched junction bases numbered 7, after V lost 4 bases and J lost 6 bases. The CDR3 sequence: CASSLTTSGGDTQYF. The CDR3 nucleotides read TGTGCCAGCAGCTTAACTACTAGCGGGGGTGATACGCAGTATTTT.

This clone came up once. J is TRBJ2-1 and V is TRBV5-5, with 8 bases aligning to TRBD2. Germline values: CDR1 SGHKS, CDR2 YYEKEE (reference sequence). The CDR3 contains 15 residues. The V segment lost 0 bases and the J segment 6 bases; nucleotides outside the gene matches: 5. The CDR3 spells CASSLEFGGVNEQFF. The CDR3, as DNA: TGTGCCAGCAGCTTGGAGTTCGGGGGGGTCAATGAGCAGTTCTTC.

This chain connects TRBV14 to TRBJ2-1, with a possible D match to TRBD1 (5 bases). The V end was cut by 2 bases, the J end by 0 bases, with 8 bases between. The CDR3 runs 15 residues. CDR1 is SGHDN and CDR2 is FVKESK in the germline V gene. The CDR3 sequence: CASSQRTGSYNEQFF. The CDR3 nucleotides read TGTGCCAGCAGCCAACGAACAGGCTCCTACAATGAGCAGTTCTTC.

The chain carries TRBV7-2 and TRBJ2-1; TRBD2 might be the D (6 bases). The CDR3 contains 15 residues. The V end was cut by 3 bases, the J end by 9 bases, with 18 bases between. Germline CDR1 and CDR2: SGHTA and FQGNSA. CDR3 sequence reads: CASSFSDWAEGEQFF. Written as DNA, the CDR3 is TGTGCCAGCAGCTTTTCGGACTGGGCGGAGGGTGAGCAGTTCTTC.

The V and J genes are TRBV4-3 and TRBJ1-5; D gene uncertain. The CDR3 spans 13 residues. CDR1 and CDR2 from the germline V gene are LGHNA and YSLEER. Trimming shortened V by 3 bases and J by 8 bases, and 11 bases separated the two germline ends. The CDR3 DNA follows: TGCGCCAGCAGCCAGGATGTCGGGGAGCCCCAGCATTTT. Its translation: CASSQDVGEPQHF.

The chain employs TRBV7-3 and TRBJ2-3; TRBD1 aligns across 7 bases. The CDR3 length is 13 residues. The V and J ends lost 2 bases and 11 bases, in that order; junction bases with no gene match: 7. Germline CDR1 SGHTA, CDR2 FQGTGA. DNA for the CDR3: TGTGCCAGCAGCTTAGATCCCGGGACAGAGCAGTATTTT. This sequence encodes CASSLDPGTEQYF.